This T cell receptor beta chain was recorded in a study of blood T cell repertoires in COVID-19. About the study: COVID-19 samples, acute and convalescent, were from the United States, Italy and Spain. The analysed material was cDNA or gDNA that came from T cells, B-cell-depleted T cells, or PBMCs.

As handled by the study authors: It was from reference gene primer amplification that nucleated cell counts were estimated. Method: immunoSEQ multiplex PCR; TCRdb's copy keeps in-frame clones and lacks some. V and J calls and clone size are given by that table; D and trimming were obtained from the DNA. The sample gives 180,000 or so clones, approximately 86% of which show up once; roughly 7.8% is in the top ten. This CDR3 spans 16 amino acids. V was clipped by 0 bases and J by 2 bases; unmatched bases: 6. Per the germline V gene, CDR1 is MNHEY and CDR2 is SVGAGI. The sequence was collected from a man in his 60s with acute or convalescent COVID-19. V and J are TRBV6-5 and TRBJ1-2; 7 bases are a match to TRBD1. The sequenced sample consisted of peripheral blood. In DNA form, the CDR3 reads TGTGCCAGCAGTTACTCGAGTTCAGGGGGAAACTATGGCTACACCTTC. It encodes CASSYSSSGGNYGYTF.